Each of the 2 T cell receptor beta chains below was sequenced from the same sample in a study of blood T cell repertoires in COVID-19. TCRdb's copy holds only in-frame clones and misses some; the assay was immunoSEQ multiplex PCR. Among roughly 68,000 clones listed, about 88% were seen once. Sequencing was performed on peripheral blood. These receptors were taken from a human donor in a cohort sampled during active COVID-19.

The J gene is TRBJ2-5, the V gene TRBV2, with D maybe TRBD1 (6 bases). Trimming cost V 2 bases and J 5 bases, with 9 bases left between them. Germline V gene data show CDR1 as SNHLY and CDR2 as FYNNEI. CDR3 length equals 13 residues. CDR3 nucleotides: TGTGCCAGCAGTGAACAGGGGCAGGAGACCCAGTACTTC. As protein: CASSEQGQETQYF.

The CDR3: CASSPGVTRGRLGTDTQYF. The DNA of the CDR3 is TGTGCCAGCAGCCCGGGGGTCACCAGGGGGCGTCTAGGCACAGATACGCAGTATTTT. This chain uses TRBV7-9 with TRBJ2-3, with 8 bases lining up with TRBD1. This CDR3 region has 19 residues. CDR1 and CDR2 (germline): SEHNR, FQNEAQ (reference sequence). Trimming cost V 5 bases and J 1 base; bases outside gene matches: 17. Full variable domain (rest looked up from reference TRBV7-9 and TRBJ2-3): DTGVSQNPRHKITKRGQNVTFRCDPISEHNRLYWYRQTLGQGPEFLTYFQNEAQLEKSRLLSDRFSAERPKGSFSTLEIQRTEQGDSAMYLCASSPGVTRGRLGTDTQYFGPGTRLTVL.